This is a list of T cell receptor beta chains from one sample in a study of T-cell reconstitution after alpha-beta-depleted transplantation in children. TCRdb re-called the PCR reads with MiXCR, one entry per CDR3 protein. Among about 150,000 distinct CDR3 sequences, around 8.8% were seen once, and the ten largest hold 15% to 20%. The sample in question was PBMCs, mostly from graft donor cells, obtained 180 days after TCRalphabeta/CD19-depleted stem cell transplant. These receptors all stem from a female patient aged 2-15 years who had a stem cell transplant for congenital amegakaryocytic thrombocytopenia, so the T cells may come from the graft donor. Both conserved end residues are part of each CDR3. Each record gives: CDR3 protein, J gene, D gene, V gene. The D gene is left open where the match is weak.

CSASFKKQYF,TRBJ2-3,-,TRBV20-1
CASSYYQAGRGEQYF,TRBJ2-7,-,TRBV6-5
CASSRLLAEAFF,TRBJ1-1,-,TRBV18
CASSALGTHEQFF,TRBJ2-1,-,TRBV6-5
CASSQGDSYNEQFF,TRBJ2-1,-,TRBV3-1
CASSLGDQPQHF,TRBJ1-5,-,TRBV12-3/TRBV12-4
CSVEKTGGPKNIQYF,TRBJ2-4,TRBD2,TRBV29-1
CSVEELAGGQETQYF,TRBJ2-5,-,TRBV29-1
CASSYISEQFF,TRBJ2-1,-,TRBV7-2
CASSKGQPGPYNEQFF,TRBJ2-1,-,TRBV21-1
CASSPRKGWFGNQPQHF,TRBJ1-5,-,TRBV6-4
CASSLARSGELFF,TRBJ2-2,-,TRBV28
CASSMTDQPQHF,TRBJ1-5,-,TRBV19
CASSRYSYNEQFF,TRBJ2-1,-,TRBV12-3/TRBV12-4
CASSQGLVLYF,TRBJ2-7,TRBD2,TRBV6-2/TRBV6-3
CASSDFGEKLFF,TRBJ1-4,-,TRBV27